What follows are 26 T cell receptor beta chains derived from one specimen sequenced in a study of blood T cells in healthy people across ages (dated by TCRdb to the mid-2010s). Library generation was performed with 5' RACE. TCRdb records Illumina HiSeq 2500 as the sequencer. A second PCR of about 6 to 12 cycles was run with a J-beta primer mix and a sample-barcoded 5' primer. TCRdb trimmed the raw reads at Q25, called clones with MiXCR and kept productive beta chains. Rows merge per CDR3 protein into single entries with the most common DNA and genes. The sample table shows 550,000 to 600,000 distinct CDR3 sequences, and roughly a quarter are seen once. The leading ten clones occupy less than 20% of the sample. The sample comprised blood. Every receptor here comes from a woman aged 70-85 years in good health.

The V call is TRBV10-3, the J call TRBJ1-1, with unresolved D. The CDR3 length is 14 residues. Between the trimmed V and J ends, which lost 4 bases and 4 bases, there was a span of 13 bases. Germline V gene lookup returns CDR1 ENHRY and CDR2 SYGVKD. CDR3 protein: CAISVEGTGTEAFF. The CDR3 DNA sequence: TGTGCCATCAGTGTGGAGGGTACGGGCACTGAAGCTTTCTTT.

The V and J genes are TRBV20-1 and TRBJ2-2; D is perhaps TRBD1 (6 bases). The CDR3 totals 16 residues. Germline assignment: CDR1 DFQATT and CDR2 SNEGSKA (reference sequence). V was trimmed by 6 bases and J by 0 bases, leaving 17 bases between them. Here the CDR3 DNA reads TGCAGTGCCTTCCGGACAGCCCGTTCGAACACCGGGGAGCTGTTTTTT. It yields the protein CSAFRTARSNTGELFF.

This rearrangement joins TRBV7-3 to TRBJ1-2, with D perhaps matching TRBD1 (5 bases). The V end was cut by 3 bases, the J end by 8 bases, with 10 bases between. The CDR3 is 12 amino acids. Per germline, CDR1 SGHTA and CDR2 FQGTGA. For the CDR3, the DNA is TGTGCCAGCAGCTTGACAGCCTGGGGCTACACCTTC. As protein: CASSLTAWGYTF.

In its sample, this clonotype was seen a few times. The rearrangement uses TRBV11-2 and TRBJ2-4, with D tentatively TRBD2 (6 bases). Germline V gene data show CDR1 as SGHAT and CDR2 as FQNNGV. CDR3 length: 16 residues. Trimming cost V 2 bases and J 9 bases, with 20 bases left between them. The CDR3 DNA is TGTGCCAGCAGCTTATCCCCACACGGGCGGGGAGGCATTCAGTACTTC. This translates into CASSLSPHGRGGIQYF.

The rearrangement links TRBV12-3 or TRBV12-4 to TRBJ1-1; D call uncertain. V was trimmed by 2 bases and J by 3 bases, leaving 10 bases between them. The CDR3 is 14 amino acids. The CDR3 protein is CASSLWEADTEAFF. In nucleotides, the CDR3 is TGTGCCAGCAGTTTATGGGAGGCTGACACTGAAGCTTTCTTT.

This clonotype was seen repeatedly, ten times or more. The chain uses TRBV9 and TRBJ2-5, with 7 positions matching TRBD1. CDR1 and CDR2 from the germline V gene are SGDLS and YYNGEE. Trimming cost V 3 bases and J 5 bases; bases outside gene matches: 4. This CDR3 comprises 13 residues. The chain's CDR3 is CASSARQGETQYF. CDR3 coding DNA: TGTGCCAGCAGCGCTAGACAGGGTGAGACCCAGTACTTC.

The rearrangement uses TRBV7-2 and TRBJ1-5; a possible D gene is TRBD1 (6 bases). V gave up 7 bases and J gave up 7 bases, with 14 bases separating them. The V gene's germline CDR1 is SGHTA and CDR2 FQGNSA. CDR3 length: 13 amino acids. In nucleotides, the CDR3 is TGTGCCAGCAACCTCGGGGGCTTACAGCCCCAGCATTTT. As protein: CASNLGGLQPQHF.

The V and J genes are TRBV29-1 and TRBJ1-1; D gene uncertain. The germline V and J ends were trimmed by 1 base and 1 base, with 10 bases remaining between them. The germline CDR1 and CDR2 sequences are SQVTM and ANQGSEA. The CDR3 is 14 amino acids. In DNA form, the CDR3 reads TGCAGCGTTGAAGTGCCGATGGCGAACACTGAAGCTTTCTTT. Protein product: CSVEVPMANTEAFF.

The gene calls are TRBV18 and TRBJ2-7, with no clear D. CDR3 length: 15 amino acids. Per the germline V gene, CDR1 is KGHSH and CDR2 is LQKENI. V lost 1 base to trimming and J lost 4 bases, with 14 bases between them. The CDR3 sequence: CASSPLNNSPYEQYF. CDR3 coding DNA: TGTGCCAGCTCACCACTAAACAACAGTCCTTACGAGCAGTACTTC.

CDR3 coding DNA: TGTGCCAGTAGTCCTACAGGAAAAACCTCCTCGTGGACTGAAGCTTTCTTT. Translating gives CASSPTGKTSSWTEAFF. The J gene is TRBJ1-1, the V gene TRBV19; D may be TRBD1 (5 bases). The CDR3 loop spans 17 amino acids. V lost 5 bases and J lost 5, with 24 bases in between. Germline V gene lookup returns CDR1 LNHDA and CDR2 SQIVND (reference sequence).

The chain uses TRBV29-1 and TRBJ2-3; D perhaps matches TRBD2 (5 bases). Germline V gene sequence: CDR1 SQVTM, CDR2 ANQGSEA. The CDR3 extends over 12 amino acids. Trimming removed 5 bases from V and 3 bases from J, with 9 bases in between. The CDR3 DNA is TGCAGCGTTAGTCCGGGGACAGATACGCAGTATTTT. It specifies CSVSPGTDTQYF.

The chain uses TRBV6-6 and TRBJ1-2; D unclear. CDR3 length: 13 amino acids. Trimming shortened V by 7 bases and J by 1 base, and 10 bases separated the two germline ends. Germline loops: CDR1 MNHNY, CDR2 SVGAGI (reference sequence). The CDR3 reads CASTLASNYGYTF. CDR3 in DNA: TGTGCCAGCACCCTGGCCAGTAACTATGGCTACACCTTC.

The V gene is TRBV18, the J gene TRBJ2-1; no definite D call. The V end lost 1 base, the J end lost 8 bases, and 9 bases lay between the germline ends. Germline V CDR1 and CDR2: KGHSH, LQKENI. The CDR3 has 13 amino acids. CDR3: CASSPQDGHEQFF. In DNA, the CDR3 is TGTGCCAGCTCACCACAGGACGGCCATGAGCAGTTCTTC.

The chain links TRBV20-1 to TRBJ1-4; D perhaps matches TRBD1 (5 bases). Germline V gives CDR1 DFQATT, CDR2 SNEGSKA (reference sequence). CDR3 size: 15 residues. Trimming cost V 0 bases and J 4 bases, with 12 bases left between them. CDR3 protein: CSARDAERGNEKLFF. The CDR3 DNA is TGCAGTGCTAGAGATGCGGAAAGGGGTAATGAAAAACTGTTTTTT.

The chain has TRBV6-2 or TRBV6-3 and TRBJ2-5, with D tentatively TRBD1 (6 bases). Per germline, CDR1 MNHEY and CDR2 SVGEGT. The CDR3 consists of 16 residues. Trimming shortened V by 0 bases and J by 2 bases, and 13 bases separated the two germline ends. The CDR3 coding sequence is TGTGCCAGCAGTTACTCGTACGCAGGGGATCAAGAGACCCAGTACTTC. Protein sequence: CASSYSYAGDQETQYF.

Worth noting for this clonotype: The junction departs from germline at one end; a sequencing error may be responsible. The chain links TRBV7-9 to TRBJ2-5, with TRBD2 identical over 7 bases. CDR1 and CDR2 from the germline V gene are SEHNR and FQNEAQ (reference sequence). The length of the CDR3 is 13 residues. CDR3: CASSWRGREAQYF. CDR3 nucleotide sequence: TGTGCCAGCAGCTGGCGGGGGAGAGAGGCCCAGTACTTC.

The chain combines TRBV5-1 with TRBJ2-7; no firm D call. The assigned J gene may be wrong: the sequence end matches TRBJ2-5 better. The CDR3 has 14 residues. From germline, CDR1 is SGHRS and CDR2 YFSETQ. The CDR3 bases are TGCGCCAGCAGCTTGTGGCCCATCCAAGAGACCCAGTACTTC. This translates into CASSLWPIQETQYF.

The J gene is TRBJ1-6, the V gene TRBV7-9, with D tentatively TRBD1 (5 bases). The V gene's germline CDR1 is SEHNR and CDR2 FQNEAQ (reference sequence). This CDR3 contains 14 residues. Trimming removed 4 bases at V and 6 bases at J, with 10 bases between. CDR3: CASSSNRINSPLHF. DNA for the CDR3: TGTGCCAGCAGCTCCAACAGGATTAATTCACCCCTCCACTTT. Full variable domain (missing parts from reference TRBV7-9 and TRBJ1-6): DTGVSQNPRHKITKRGQNVTFRCDPISEHNRLYWYRQTLGQGPEFLTYFQNEAQLEKSRLLSDRFSAERPKGSFSTLEIQRTEQGDSAMYLCASSSNRINSPLHFGNGTRLTVT.

This clonotype was observed a few times. The V and J genes are TRBV4-1 and TRBJ1-4; D might be TRBD1 (6 bases). V lost 4 bases and J 2 bases, leaving 17 bases between the germline ends. Germline CDR1 reads MGHRA; CDR2 reads YSYEKL. This CDR3 has 17 residues. The CDR3, as DNA: TGCGCCAGCAGCCGATTTCTATACAGGGCGACTAATGAAAAACTGTTTTTT. Encoded protein: CASSRFLYRATNEKLFF.

This clonotype was counted many times. The genes are TRBV7-2 and TRBJ2-5; D unresolved. CDR3 length: 12 amino acids. Trimming pared 5 bases from V and 5 bases from J, leaving 9 bases between. CDR1 is SGHTA and CDR2 is FQGNSA in the germline V gene. CDR3 in amino acids: CASSGVWETQYF. CDR3 nucleotides: TGTGCCAGCAGCGGTGTGTGGGAGACCCAGTACTTC. The whole variable domain, filled in from reference TRBV7-2 and TRBJ2-5, reads GAGVSQSPSNKVTEKGKDVELRCDPISGHTALYWYRQSLGQGLEFLIYFQGNSAPDKSGLPSDRFSAERTGGSVSTLTIQRTQQEDSAVYLCASSGVWETQYFGPGTRLLVL.

CDR3 coding DNA: TGTGCCAGCAGCAAACAGGGGGTGAACTACAATGAGCAGTTCTTC. Amino acids: CASSKQGVNYNEQFF. V gene TRBV9 combines with J gene TRBJ2-7; 8 bases map to TRBD1. Gene TRBJ2-1 matches the end of the DNA better, so the J call may be wrong. This CDR3 is 15 amino acids long. The V gene's germline CDR1 is SGDLS and CDR2 YYNGEE.

In its sample, this clonotype was seen many times. The chain uses TRBV27 and TRBJ1-4, with D perhaps TRBD1 (5 bases). This CDR3 region has 15 residues. V was pared by 4 bases and J by 6 bases, with 15 bases between. In germline, CDR1 is MNHEY, CDR2 SMNVEV (reference sequence). The CDR3 nucleotides are TGTGCCAGCAGTTCTCCTCGGGGGGGGGATGAAAAACTGTTTTTT. The encoded protein is CASSSPRGGDEKLFF.

This chain links TRBV7-9 with TRBJ2-5; TRBD2 might be the D (5 bases). The J call may be in error: the DNA end matches TRBJ2-7 better. CDR3 length: 15 residues. The germline gives CDR1 SEHNR, CDR2 FQNEAQ (reference sequence). The CDR3 sequence: CASSLSGAPSYEQYF. The CDR3, as DNA: TGTGCCAGCAGCTTGAGCGGCGCCCCCTCCTACGAGCAGTACTTC.

The rearrangement links TRBV7-2 to TRBJ2-3; 12 bases are shared with TRBD2. J gave up 5 bases and V 6 bases, and 6 bases lay outside the gene matches. Looked up from germline, CDR1 is SGHTA and CDR2 is FQGNSA. This CDR3 has 15 amino acids. This chain's CDR3 is CASRHRLAGEDTQYF. DNA for the CDR3: TGTGCCAGCAGACATAGACTAGCGGGGGAAGATACGCAGTATTTT.

This clonotype was seen a handful of times. The chain links TRBV6-5 to TRBJ1-1; TRBD1 is a possible D gene (5 bases). The CDR3 is made up of 13 amino acids. The V gene lost 7 bases and the J gene lost 1 base, with 10 bases spanning the gap. The germline V gene encodes CDR1 MNHEY and CDR2 SVGAGI. The CDR3 DNA reads TGTGCCAGCAAGGAACAGGCGAACACTGAAGCTTTCTTT. Residues: CASKEQANTEAFF.

The chain recombines TRBV6-4 with TRBJ2-5, with D tentatively TRBD1 or TRBD2 (6 bases each). Trimming stripped 6 bases from V and 3 bases from J, with 23 bases between. CDR3 size: 17 residues. Germline loops: CDR1 MRHNA, CDR2 SNTAGT. In nucleotides, the CDR3 is TGTGCCAGCAGCCTCATCAACCCCCGGGGGCTTGAAGAGACCCAGTACTTC. Its translation: CASSLINPRGLEETQYF.